This T cell receptor beta chain was retrieved from a study of T cells in localized non-small cell lung cancer. In its sample, this clone was seen once. Clones were sequenced by immunoSEQ multiplex PCR, and TCRdb holds only the in-frame ones, with some missing. The sample contains around 30,000 clones, under 95% of which appear only once. CDR3 length: 16 residues. Germline-derived CDR1 and CDR2 are SGHTA and FQGNSA. Trimming took 2 bases from V and 8 from J; bases not matched to a gene: 7. This material consisted of peripheral blood, taken before any cancer treatment. The chain combines TRBV7-2 with TRBJ1-6; 9 bases fit TRBD1. The source is a woman aged 40 to 75 with stage I lung adenocarcinoma. The CDR3 DNA sequence: TGTGCCAGCAGCTTACGATCAGGGACAGGGTATTCACCCCTCCACTTT. Encoded protein: CASSLRSGTGYSPLHF.